This TCR beta chain was retrieved from a study of multiple sclerosis patients with progressive multifocal leukoencephalopathy. The sample's time point: time of PML onset. Here immunoSEQ multiplex PCR was the method, and the copy in TCRdb shows in-frame clones only, minus some. Counted here are some 28,000 clones, approximately 89% occurring once; the ten biggest clones make up around 12%. This CDR3 is built from 13 residues. CDR1 and CDR2 (germline): MRHNA, SNTAGT. The ends were cut back, 3 bases at V and 5 bases at J, with 9 bases in the middle. The rearrangement links TRBV6-4 to TRBJ2-3; D uncertain. The sample in question was PBMCs, obtained from a patient treated with natalizumab. This sequence was found in a woman aged 30 to 39 with progressive multifocal leukoencephalopathy. CDR3 nucleotides: TGTGCCAGCAGTGAGACGGACCGAGATACGCAGTATTTT. It encodes CASSETDRDTQYF.